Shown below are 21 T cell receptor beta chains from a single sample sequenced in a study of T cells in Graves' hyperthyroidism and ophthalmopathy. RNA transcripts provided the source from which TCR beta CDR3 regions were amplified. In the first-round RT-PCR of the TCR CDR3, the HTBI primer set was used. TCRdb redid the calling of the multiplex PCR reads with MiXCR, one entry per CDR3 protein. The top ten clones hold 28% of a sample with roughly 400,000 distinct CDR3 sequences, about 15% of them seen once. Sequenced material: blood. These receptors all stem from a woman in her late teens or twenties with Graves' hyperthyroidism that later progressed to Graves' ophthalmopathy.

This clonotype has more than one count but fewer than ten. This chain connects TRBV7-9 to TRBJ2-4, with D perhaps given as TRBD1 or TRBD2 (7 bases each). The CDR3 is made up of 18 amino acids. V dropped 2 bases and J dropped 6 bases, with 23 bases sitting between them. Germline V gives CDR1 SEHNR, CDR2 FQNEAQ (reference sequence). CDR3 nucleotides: TGTGCCAGCAGCTTAATCTTCGAGGGGGCGGGAGTCCGAAACATTCAGTACTTC. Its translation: CASSLIFEGAGVRNIQYF.

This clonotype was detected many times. In DNA, the CDR3 is TGTGCCAGCAGTTTATATGATACGCAGTATTTT. Translation gives CASSLYDTQYF. The chain couples TRBV28 to TRBJ2-3, with D uncertain. Germline V lookup: CDR1 MDHEN, CDR2 SYDVKM. The CDR3 runs 11 residues. The V end was cut by 1 base, the J end by 6 bases, with 2 bases between.

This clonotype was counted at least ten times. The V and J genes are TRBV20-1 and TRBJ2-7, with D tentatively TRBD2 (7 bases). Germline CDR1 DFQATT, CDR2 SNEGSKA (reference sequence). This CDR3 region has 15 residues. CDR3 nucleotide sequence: TGCAGCGCCTTAGGGCACAGGGAGGGGAATTACGAGCAGTACTTC. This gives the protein CSALGHREGNYEQYF.

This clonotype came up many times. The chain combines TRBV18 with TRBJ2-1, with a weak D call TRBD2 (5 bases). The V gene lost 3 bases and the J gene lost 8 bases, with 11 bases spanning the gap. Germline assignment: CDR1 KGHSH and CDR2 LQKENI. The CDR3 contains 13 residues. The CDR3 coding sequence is TGTGCCAGCTCACCTCGGGGAGCCCATGAGCAGTTCTTC. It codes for CASSPRGAHEQFF.

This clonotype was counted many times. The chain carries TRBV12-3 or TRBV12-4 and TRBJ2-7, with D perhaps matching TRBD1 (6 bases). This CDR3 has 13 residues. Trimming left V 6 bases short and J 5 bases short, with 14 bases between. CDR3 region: CASRQQGNHEQYF. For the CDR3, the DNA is TGTGCCAGCAGACAACAGGGAAATCACGAGCAGTACTTC.

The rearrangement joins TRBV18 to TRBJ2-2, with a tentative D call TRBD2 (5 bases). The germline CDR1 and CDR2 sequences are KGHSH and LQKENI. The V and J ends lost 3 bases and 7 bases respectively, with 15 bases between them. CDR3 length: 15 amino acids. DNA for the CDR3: TGTGCCAGCTCACCCGGGCTAGCCAAGGGCGGGGAGCTGTTTTTT. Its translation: CASSPGLAKGGELFF. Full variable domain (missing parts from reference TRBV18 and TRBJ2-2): NAGVMQNPRHLVRRRGQEARLRCSPMKGHSHVYWYRQLPEEGLKFMVYLQKENIIDESGMPKERFSAEFPKEGPSILRIQQVVRGDSAAYFCASSPGLAKGGELFFGEGSRLTVL.

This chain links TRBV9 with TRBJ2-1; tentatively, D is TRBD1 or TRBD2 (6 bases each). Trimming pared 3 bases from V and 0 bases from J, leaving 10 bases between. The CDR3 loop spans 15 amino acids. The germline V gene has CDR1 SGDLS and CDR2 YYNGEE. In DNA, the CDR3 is TGTGCCAGCAGCGGAGGGGGGTCCTCCTACAATGAGCAGTTCTTC. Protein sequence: CASSGGGSSYNEQFF.

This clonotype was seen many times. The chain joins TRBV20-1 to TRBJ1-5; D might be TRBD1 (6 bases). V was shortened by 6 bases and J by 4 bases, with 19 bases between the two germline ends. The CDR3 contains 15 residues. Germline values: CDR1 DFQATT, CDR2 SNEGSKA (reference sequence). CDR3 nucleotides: TGCAGTGCCATACGGGGGGGCATGTCGAATCAGCCCCAGCATTTT. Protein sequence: CSAIRGGMSNQPQHF.

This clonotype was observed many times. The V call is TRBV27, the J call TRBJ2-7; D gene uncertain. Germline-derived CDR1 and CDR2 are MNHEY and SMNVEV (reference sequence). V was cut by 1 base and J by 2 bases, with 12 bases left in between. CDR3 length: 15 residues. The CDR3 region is CASSLYVGPTYEQYF. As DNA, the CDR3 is TGTGCCAGCAGTTTATACGTAGGACCTACCTACGAGCAGTACTTC.

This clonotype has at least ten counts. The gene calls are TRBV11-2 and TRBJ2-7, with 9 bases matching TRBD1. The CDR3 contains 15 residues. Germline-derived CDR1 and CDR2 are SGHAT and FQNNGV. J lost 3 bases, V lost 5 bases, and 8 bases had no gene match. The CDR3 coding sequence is TGTGCCAGCAGCACCCCGGACAGGGGACTCTACGAGCAGTACTTC. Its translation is CASSTPDRGLYEQYF.

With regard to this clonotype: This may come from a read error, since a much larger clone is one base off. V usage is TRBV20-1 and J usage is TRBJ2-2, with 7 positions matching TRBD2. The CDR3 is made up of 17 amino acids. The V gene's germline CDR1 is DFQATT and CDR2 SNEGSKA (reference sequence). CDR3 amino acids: CSAPMERLASNTRELFF. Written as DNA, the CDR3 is TGCAGTGCTCCGATGGAGAGACTAGCCTCGAACACCCGGGAGCTGTTTTTT.

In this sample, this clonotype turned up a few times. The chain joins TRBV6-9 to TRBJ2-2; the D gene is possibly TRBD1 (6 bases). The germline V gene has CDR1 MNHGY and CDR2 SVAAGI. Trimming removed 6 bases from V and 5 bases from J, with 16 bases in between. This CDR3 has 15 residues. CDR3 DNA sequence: TGTGCCAGCAGCCCCAACAGGGAAAAAACCGGGGAGCTGTTTTTT. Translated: CASSPNREKTGELFF.

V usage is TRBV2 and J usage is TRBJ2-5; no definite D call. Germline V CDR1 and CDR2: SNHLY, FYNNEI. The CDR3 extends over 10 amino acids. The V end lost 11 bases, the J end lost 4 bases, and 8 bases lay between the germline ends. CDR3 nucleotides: TGTGCCGGCGGACGAGAGACCCAGTACTTC. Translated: CAGGRETQYF.

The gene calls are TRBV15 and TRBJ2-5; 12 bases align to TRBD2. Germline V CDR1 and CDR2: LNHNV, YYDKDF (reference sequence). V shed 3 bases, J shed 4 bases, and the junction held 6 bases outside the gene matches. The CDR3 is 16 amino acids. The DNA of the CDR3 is TGTGCCACCAGCAGGAAACCGGGACTAGCGGGAGAGACCCAGTACTTC. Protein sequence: CATSRKPGLAGETQYF.

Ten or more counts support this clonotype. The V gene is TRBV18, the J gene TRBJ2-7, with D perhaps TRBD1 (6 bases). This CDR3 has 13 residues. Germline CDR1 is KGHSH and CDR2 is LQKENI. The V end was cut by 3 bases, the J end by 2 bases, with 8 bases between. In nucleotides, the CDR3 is TGTGCCAGCTCACCGGGACAAACCTACGAGCAGTACTTC. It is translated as CASSPGQTYEQYF.

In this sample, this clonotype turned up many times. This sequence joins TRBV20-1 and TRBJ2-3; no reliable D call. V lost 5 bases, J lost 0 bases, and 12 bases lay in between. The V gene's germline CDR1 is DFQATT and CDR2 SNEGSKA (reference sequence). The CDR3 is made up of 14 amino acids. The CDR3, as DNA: TGCAGTGCTCTACGGCCAAGAAGCACAGATACGCAGTATTTT. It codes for CSALRPRSTDTQYF.

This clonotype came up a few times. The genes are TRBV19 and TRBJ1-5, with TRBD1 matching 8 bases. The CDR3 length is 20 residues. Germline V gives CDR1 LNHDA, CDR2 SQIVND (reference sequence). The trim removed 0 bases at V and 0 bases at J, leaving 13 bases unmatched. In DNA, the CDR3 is TGTGCCAGTAGTATAGATCGTTGGGACAGGACGATTTATAGCAATCAGCCCCAGCATTTT. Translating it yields CASSIDRWDRTIYSNQPQHF.

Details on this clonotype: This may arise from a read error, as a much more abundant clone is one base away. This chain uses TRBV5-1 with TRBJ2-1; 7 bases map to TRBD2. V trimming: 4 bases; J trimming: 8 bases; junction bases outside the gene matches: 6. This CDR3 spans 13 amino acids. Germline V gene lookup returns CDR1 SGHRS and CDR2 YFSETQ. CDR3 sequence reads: CASSLGTTHEQFF. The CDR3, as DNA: TGCGCCAGCAGCCTAGGGACTACTCATGAGCAGTTCTTC.

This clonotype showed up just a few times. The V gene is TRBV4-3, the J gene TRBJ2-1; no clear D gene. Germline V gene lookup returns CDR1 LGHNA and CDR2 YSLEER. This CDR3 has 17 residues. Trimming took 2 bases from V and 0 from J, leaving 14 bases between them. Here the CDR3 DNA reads TGCGCCAGCAGCCAATCTCCCACCGCCGGCTCCTACAATGAGCAGTTCTTC. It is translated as CASSQSPTAGSYNEQFF.

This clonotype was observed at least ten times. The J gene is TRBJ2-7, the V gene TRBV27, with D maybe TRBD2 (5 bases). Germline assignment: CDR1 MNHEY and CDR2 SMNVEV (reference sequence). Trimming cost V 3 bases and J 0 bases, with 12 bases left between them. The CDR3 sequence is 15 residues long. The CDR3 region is CASSLHRSGSYEQYF. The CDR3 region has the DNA TGTGCCAGCAGTTTGCATAGGAGCGGCTCCTACGAGCAGTACTTC.

The DNA of the CDR3 is TGTGCCAGCAGCTCTCCGGGACTAGCGGGCCCGAGGGACGGGGAGCTGTTTTTT. Translating gives CASSSPGLAGPRDGELFF. J is TRBJ2-2 and V is TRBV7-2; TRBD2 matches at 12 bases. Trimming took 4 bases from V and 7 from J; bases not matched to a gene: 13. The CDR3 has 18 residues. Looked up from germline, CDR1 is SGHTA and CDR2 is FQGNSA.